Given below is one TCR beta chain in context. Its antigen is not known. The V end was cut by 0 bases, the J end by 5 bases, with 4 bases between. Germline CDR1 and CDR2: SGHTA and FQGNSA. The CDR3 covers 12 residues. Treatment indicated: roughly 11-day PBMC culture with coronavirus spike peptide pools or control peptides (ViraFEST assay). Negative selection yielded CD4+ T cells from day-10 cultures. The sample is drawn from a study of vaccination and CD4 T cells after COVID-19. Study overall: Post-diagnosis, post-COVID samples were collected after a median approximately 100 days, ranging 35 to 161. The stimulating agents, overlapping spike peptides, came from SARS-CoV-2, HCoV-NL63, HCoV-OC43 and HCoV-229E.

Researchers used the Oncomine TCR Beta short-read assay to sequence DNA from cultured CD4+ T cells. MiXCR, run by TCRdb on the PCR reads, gives a single entry per CDR3 protein. This sample yields about 12,000 distinct CDR3 sequences, of which roughly 60% are seen a single time; over 7% belongs to the top ten. This receptor was identified in a human donor who had recovered from COVID-19. Source material: CD4+ T cells from blood, cultured in vitro. The J gene is TRBJ2-5, the V gene TRBV7-2; no clear D. CDR3 sequence reads: CASSLAWETQYF. CDR3 nucleotide sequence: TGTGCCAGCAGCTTAGCGTGGGAGACCCAGTACTTC.